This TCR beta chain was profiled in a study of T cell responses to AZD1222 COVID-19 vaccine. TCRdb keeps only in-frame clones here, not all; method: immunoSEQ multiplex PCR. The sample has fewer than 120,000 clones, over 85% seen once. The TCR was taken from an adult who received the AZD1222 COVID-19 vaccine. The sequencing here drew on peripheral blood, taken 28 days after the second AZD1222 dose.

CDR3 in amino acids: CASSLGGTVMNEQFF. The CDR3 DNA is TGTGCCAGCAGCTTAGGGGGGACAGTGATGAATGAGCAGTTCTTC. The V and J genes are TRBV7-2 and TRBJ2-1, with 7 bases identical to TRBD1. From germline, CDR1 is SGHTA and CDR2 FQGNSA. This CDR3 contains 15 residues. V gave up 1 base and J gave up 7 bases; unmatched junction bases: 7.